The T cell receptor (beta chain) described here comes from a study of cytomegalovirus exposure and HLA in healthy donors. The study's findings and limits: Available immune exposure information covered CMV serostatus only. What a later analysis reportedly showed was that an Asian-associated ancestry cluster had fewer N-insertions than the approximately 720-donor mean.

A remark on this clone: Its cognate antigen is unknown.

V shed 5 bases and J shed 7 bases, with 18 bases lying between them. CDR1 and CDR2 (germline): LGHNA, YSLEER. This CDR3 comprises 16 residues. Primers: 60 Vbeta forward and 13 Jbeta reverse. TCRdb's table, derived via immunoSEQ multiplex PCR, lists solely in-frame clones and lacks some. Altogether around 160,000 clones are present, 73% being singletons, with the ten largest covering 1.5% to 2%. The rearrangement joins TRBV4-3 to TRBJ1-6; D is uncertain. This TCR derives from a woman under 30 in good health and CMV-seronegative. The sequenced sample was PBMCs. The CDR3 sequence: CASSSQGGMGNSPLHF. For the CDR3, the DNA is TGCGCCAGCAGCTCGCAAGGAGGGATGGGCAATTCACCCCTCCACTTT.